Each of the 17 T cell receptor beta chains below was sequenced from the same sample in a study of immune characterization of retroperitoneal liposarcoma. TCRdb re-derived calls from the PCR reads in MiXCR, one entry per CDR3 protein. The sample includes 10,000 to 11,000 distinct CDR3 sequences, roughly a third seen only once; the top ten take roughly a quarter. The specimen was tumor tissue. The source is a male donor with retroperitoneal liposarcoma.

This clonotype is medium-sized by share. V gene TRBV7-2 combines with J gene TRBJ2-1; D not certain. This CDR3 has 13 amino acids. Germline-derived CDR1 and CDR2 are SGHTA and FQGNSA. The germline V and J ends were trimmed by 2 bases and 5 bases, with 7 bases remaining between them. CDR3 loop: CASSLTTNNEQFF. The CDR3, as DNA: TGTGCCAGCAGCTTAACCACGAACAATGAGCAGTTCTTC.

CDR3 in DNA: TGTGCCAGCAGTGCCGCCAGGGCGGGGACCTACGAGCAGTTCTTC. Its protein product is CASSAARAGTYEQFF. The rearrangement uses TRBV6-1 and TRBJ2-1; D is perhaps TRBD2 (6 bases). Germline-derived CDR1 and CDR2 are MNHNS and SASEGT. V lost 4 bases to trimming and J lost 10 bases, with 20 bases between them. The CDR3 consists of 15 residues.

This clonotype appeared a few times. The rearrangement links TRBV6-6 to TRBJ2-1, with TRBD2 matching over 12 bases. The DNA matches TRBJ2-5 better at its end, which makes the J call doubtful. CDR1 and CDR2 (germline): MNHNY, SVGAGI (reference sequence). The CDR3 has 17 residues. This CDR3 reads CASSYILLAGGPKTQYF. CDR3 DNA: TGTGCCAGCAGTTACATCCTTCTAGCGGGGGGGCCAAAGACCCAGTACTTC.

The rearrangement links TRBV6-5 to TRBJ2-5; D is ambiguous. Trimming took 0 bases from V and 3 from J, leaving 8 bases between them. This CDR3 is built from 14 residues. CDR1 and CDR2 (germline): MNHEY, SVGAGI. CDR3 DNA: TGTGCCAGCAGTTACTCGATTACGGAAGAGACCCAGTACTTC. Protein product: CASSYSITEETQYF.

This clonotype has at least ten counts. V is TRBV7-2 and J is TRBJ2-1, with a tentative D call TRBD2 (7 bases). This CDR3 comprises 17 residues. V lost 5 bases and J lost 4, with 21 bases in between. CDR1 is SGHTA, CDR2 FQGNSA, per germline. CDR3 sequence (DNA): TGTGCCAGCAGCCCAGCCCCCCAGGGGAGGGGATACAATGAGCAGTTCTTC. It encodes CASSPAPQGRGYNEQFF.

V is TRBV6-5 and J is TRBJ2-1, with TRBD2 as a possible D gene (5 bases). Germline values: CDR1 MNHEY, CDR2 SVGAGI. Deletions cut 2 bases from V and 7 bases from J, with 12 bases between. The CDR3 loop spans 14 amino acids. CDR3 protein: CASSYLPSGNEQFF. The CDR3 DNA reads as TGTGCCAGCAGTTACCTCCCCTCGGGGAATGAGCAGTTCTTC.

The table lists this clonotype with a few counts. The gene calls are TRBV6-1 and TRBJ2-1; 9 bases map to TRBD2. V shed 5 bases and J 5 bases; nucleotides not matched to a gene: 7. Germline V gene lookup returns CDR1 MNHNS and CDR2 SASEGT. The CDR3 contains 15 residues. CDR3 residues: CASSQIAGANNEQFF. CDR3 nucleotide sequence: TGTGCCAGCAGTCAGATAGCGGGAGCAAACAATGAGCAGTTCTTC.

The chain carries TRBV7-2 and TRBJ2-3; no clear D gene. Germline V gives CDR1 SGHTA, CDR2 FQGNSA. V was shortened by 2 bases and J by 2 bases, with 11 bases between the two germline ends. The CDR3 is 15 residues long. The CDR3 coding sequence is TGTGCCAGCAGCTTAAGACATCGGGTCACAGATACGCAGTATTTT. Amino acids: CASSLRHRVTDTQYF.

Only a few counts were recorded for this clonotype. The chain is built from TRBV6-1 and TRBJ1-5; 7 nucleotides agree with TRBD1. The ends lost 5 bases at V and 2 bases at J; junction bases unmatched: 0. The CDR3 sequence is 13 residues long. Germline lookup yields CDR1 MNHNS and CDR2 SASEGT. The DNA of the CDR3 is TGTGCCAGCAGTACAGGGGGCAATCAGCCCCAGCATTTT. Amino acids: CASSTGGNQPQHF.

This clonotype is categorized as medium-sized (0.01 to 0.1%). V usage is TRBV7-6 and J usage is TRBJ2-7; D not certain. Deletions cut 5 bases from V and 3 bases from J, with 8 bases between. In germline, CDR1 is SGHVS, CDR2 FNYEAQ. This CDR3 has 12 amino acids. CDR3 DNA: TGTGCCAGCAGCCCGGGCGACTACGAGCAGTACTTC. It encodes CASSPGDYEQYF.

The V gene is TRBV7-2, the J gene TRBJ2-6; 12 bases map to TRBD1. Germline trimming cut 7 bases from V and 1 base from J; bases unmatched to any gene: 5. The germline gives CDR1 SGHTA, CDR2 FQGNSA. This CDR3 contains 17 residues. DNA for the CDR3: TGTGCCAGCATCCCGGGACAGGGGGCTTCTGGGGCCAACGTCCTGACTTTC. Translated: CASIPGQGASGANVLTF.

This chain joins TRBV7-8 and TRBJ2-1, with 8 bases matching TRBD1. TRBJ2-7 explains the end of the DNA better; the J call may be wrong. The CDR3 totals 17 residues. Germline CDR1 reads SGHVS; CDR2 reads FQNEAQ. CDR3 DNA: TGTGCCAGCAGCCCCAGTGGACAGGGACCGGGTTACAATGAGCAGTACTTC. Translation gives CASSPSGQGPGYNEQYF.

This clonotype was detected only once. The J gene is TRBJ2-5, the V gene TRBV6-6, with unresolved D. With the DNA end fitting TRBJ2-7 better, the J assignment may be wrong. Germline-derived CDR1 and CDR2 are MNHNY and SVGAGI (reference sequence). There are 16 residues in the CDR3. The CDR3 coding sequence is TGTGCCAGCAGTTACATCGCTGGGCAGCTTTCCTACGAGCAGTACTTC. This translates into CASSYIAGQLSYEQYF.

The chain couples TRBV20-1 to TRBJ2-5; 7 positions match TRBD1. In germline, CDR1 is DFQATT, CDR2 SNEGSKA (reference sequence). The junction had 3 bases not matched to a gene; V was cut back by 5 bases and J by 3 bases. CDR3 length equals 12 residues. In nucleotides, the CDR3 is TGCAGTGCTCCACAGGGGAAAGAGACCCAGTACTTC. Translating it yields CSAPQGKETQYF.

This chain connects TRBV6-2 or TRBV6-3 to TRBJ2-5; maybe TRBD1 (6 bases). The DNA end is a closer match to TRBJ2-7, so the J assignment may be wrong. Germline CDR1 and CDR2: MNHEY and SVGEGT. CDR3 length: 13 residues. As DNA, the CDR3 is TGTGCCAGCACTCCCGAGGGGGCCTACGAGCAGTACTTC. It is translated as CASTPEGAYEQYF.

This clonotype was seen many times. The gene calls are TRBV6-5 and TRBJ2-5, with D perhaps matching TRBD2 (6 bases). The V and J ends lost 2 bases and 5 bases respectively, with 18 bases between them. Looked up from germline, CDR1 is MNHEY and CDR2 is SVGAGI. The CDR3 has 16 residues. CDR3 region: CASSYAAAGGRETQYF. DNA of the CDR3: TGTGCCAGCAGTTACGCCGCGGCCGGGGGTAGGGAGACCCAGTACTTC.

The V gene is TRBV7-3, the J gene TRBJ2-5; 9 positions match TRBD2. Trimming cost V 2 bases and J 4 bases; bases outside gene matches: 5. Germline V gene lookup returns CDR1 SGHTA and CDR2 FQGTGA. The CDR3 spans 15 residues. CDR3: CASSLLAGGIETQYF. CDR3 DNA: TGTGCCAGCAGCTTACTTGCGGGAGGGATAGAGACCCAGTACTTC. Based on the CDR3 plus reference TRBV7-3 and TRBJ2-5, the full variable domain is GAGVSQTPSNKVTEKGKYVELRCDPISGHTALYWYRQSLGQGPEFLIYFQGTGAADDSGLPNDRFFAVRPEGSVSTLKIQRTERGDSAVYLCASSLLAGGIETQYFGPGTRLLVL.